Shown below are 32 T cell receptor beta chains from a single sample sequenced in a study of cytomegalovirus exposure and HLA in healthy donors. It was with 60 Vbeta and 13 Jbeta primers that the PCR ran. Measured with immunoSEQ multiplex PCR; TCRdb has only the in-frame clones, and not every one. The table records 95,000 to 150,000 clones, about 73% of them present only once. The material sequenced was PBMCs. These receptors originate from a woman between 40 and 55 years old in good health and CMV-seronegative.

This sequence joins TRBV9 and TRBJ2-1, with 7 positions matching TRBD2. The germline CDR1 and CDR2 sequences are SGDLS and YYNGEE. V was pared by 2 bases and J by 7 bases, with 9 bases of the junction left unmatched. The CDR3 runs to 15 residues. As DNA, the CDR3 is TGTGCCAGCAGCGTCGGCGGGGAGGGGTTTAATGAGCAGTTCTTC. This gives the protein CASSVGGEGFNEQFF.

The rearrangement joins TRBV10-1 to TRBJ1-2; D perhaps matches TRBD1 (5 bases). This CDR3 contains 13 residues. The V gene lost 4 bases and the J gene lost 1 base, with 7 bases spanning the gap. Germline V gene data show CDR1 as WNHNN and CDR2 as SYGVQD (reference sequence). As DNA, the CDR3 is TGCGCCAGCAGTGCGGGGGGTAACTATGGCTACACCTTC. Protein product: CASSAGGNYGYTF.

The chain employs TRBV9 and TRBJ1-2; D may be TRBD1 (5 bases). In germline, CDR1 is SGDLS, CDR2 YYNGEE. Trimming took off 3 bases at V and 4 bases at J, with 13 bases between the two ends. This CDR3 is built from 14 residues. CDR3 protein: CASSAGGVLYGYTF. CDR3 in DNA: TGTGCCAGCAGCGCCGGGGGGGTGCTCTATGGCTACACCTTC.

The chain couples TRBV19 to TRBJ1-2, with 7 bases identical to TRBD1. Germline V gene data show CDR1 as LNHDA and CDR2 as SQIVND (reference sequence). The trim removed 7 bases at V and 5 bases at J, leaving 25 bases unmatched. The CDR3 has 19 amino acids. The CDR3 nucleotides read TGTGCCAGTAACGATATCCGACGGACAGGAGCCGCAAAAAGATATGGCTACACCTTC. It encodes CASNDIRRTGAAKRYGYTF.

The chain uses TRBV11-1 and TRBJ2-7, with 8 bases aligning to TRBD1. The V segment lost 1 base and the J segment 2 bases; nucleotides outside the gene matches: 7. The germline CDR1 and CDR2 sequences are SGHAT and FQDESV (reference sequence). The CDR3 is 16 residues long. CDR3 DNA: TGTGCCAGCAGCTTAGGAGGGACAGGCCTCGCCTACGAGCAGTACTTC. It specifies CASSLGGTGLAYEQYF. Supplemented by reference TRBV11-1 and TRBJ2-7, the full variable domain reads EAEVAQSPRYKITEKSQAVAFWCDPISGHATLYWYRQILGQGPELLVQFQDESVVDDSQLPKDRFSAERLKGVDSTLKIQPAELGDSAMYLCASSLGGTGLAYEQYFGPGTRLTVT.

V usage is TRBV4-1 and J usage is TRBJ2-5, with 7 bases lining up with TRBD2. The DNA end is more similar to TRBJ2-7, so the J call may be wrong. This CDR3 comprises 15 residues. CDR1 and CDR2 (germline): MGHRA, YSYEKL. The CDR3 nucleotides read TGCGCCAGCAGCCAAGACGGCGGGGGCTCCTACGAGCAGTACTTC. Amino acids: CASSQDGGGSYEQYF.

In nucleotides, the CDR3 is TGTGCCAGCAGCCTACCGGGACAGGGCTTCTACGAGCAGTACTTC. Amino acids: CASSLPGQGFYEQYF. This chain joins TRBV7-8 and TRBJ2-5; 9 bases agree with TRBD1. The DNA end is a closer match to TRBJ2-7, so the J assignment may be wrong. This CDR3 contains 15 residues. CDR1 is SGHVS and CDR2 is FQNEAQ in the germline V gene.

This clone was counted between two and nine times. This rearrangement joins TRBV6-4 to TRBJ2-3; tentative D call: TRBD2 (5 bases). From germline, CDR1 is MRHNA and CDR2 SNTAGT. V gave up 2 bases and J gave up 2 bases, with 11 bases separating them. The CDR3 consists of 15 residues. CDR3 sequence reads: CASSDEGRATDTQYF. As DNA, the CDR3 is TGTGCCAGCAGTGACGAGGGCCGAGCCACAGATACGCAGTATTTT.

CDR3 residues: CASSWIWRNTDTQYF. DNA of the CDR3: TGTGCCAGCAGTTGGATATGGAGAAACACAGATACGCAGTATTTT. The gene calls are TRBV27 and TRBJ2-3; no firm D call. Trimming shortened V by 4 bases and J by 2 bases, and 13 bases separated the two germline ends. CDR1 and CDR2 from the germline V gene are MNHEY and SMNVEV (reference sequence). The CDR3 length is 15 residues.

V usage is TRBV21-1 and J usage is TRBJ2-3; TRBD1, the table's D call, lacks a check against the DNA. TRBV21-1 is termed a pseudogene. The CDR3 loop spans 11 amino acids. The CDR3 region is CASQTADTQYF. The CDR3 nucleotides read TGTGCCAGCCAAACAGCAGATACGCAGTATTTT.

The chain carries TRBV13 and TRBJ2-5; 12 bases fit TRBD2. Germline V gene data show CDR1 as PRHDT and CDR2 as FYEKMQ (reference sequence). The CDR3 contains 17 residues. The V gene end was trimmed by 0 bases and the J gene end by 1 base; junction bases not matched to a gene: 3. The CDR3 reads CASSLGGLAGPQETQYF. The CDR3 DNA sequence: TGTGCCAGCAGCTTAGGGGGACTAGCGGGCCCCCAAGAGACCCAGTACTTC.

CDR3 residues: CATRWSPRMNTEAFF. CDR3 nucleotide sequence: TGTGCCACCCGCTGGAGCCCAAGAATGAACACTGAAGCTTTCTTT. The chain joins TRBV6-6 to TRBJ1-1; D call uncertain. CDR1 and CDR2 from the germline V gene are MNHNY and SVGAGI (reference sequence). Trimming removed 10 bases from V and 0 bases from J, with 18 bases in between. This CDR3 has 15 residues.

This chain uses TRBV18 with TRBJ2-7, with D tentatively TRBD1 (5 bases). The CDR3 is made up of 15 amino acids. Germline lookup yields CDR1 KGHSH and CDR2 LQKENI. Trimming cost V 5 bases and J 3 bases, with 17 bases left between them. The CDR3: CASSARQRDSYEQYF. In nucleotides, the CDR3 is TGTGCCAGCTCAGCTAGACAGCGTGACAGCTACGAGCAGTACTTC. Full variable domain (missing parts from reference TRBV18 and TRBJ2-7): NAGVMQNPRHLVRRRGQEARLRCSPMKGHSHVYWYRQLPEEGLKFMVYLQKENIIDESGMPKERFSAEFPKEGPSILRIQQVVRGDSAAYFCASSARQRDSYEQYFGPGTRLTVT.

CDR3 sequence: CASGLAARGTQYF. The CDR3 nucleotides read TGTGCTAGTGGTTTGGCCGCACGAGGGACCCAGTACTTC. The chain recombines TRBV12-5 with TRBJ2-5; D gene uncertain. The CDR3 has 13 amino acids. V lost 1 base, J lost 7 bases, and 10 bases lay in between. Germline-derived CDR1 and CDR2 are LGHNT and FRNRAP.

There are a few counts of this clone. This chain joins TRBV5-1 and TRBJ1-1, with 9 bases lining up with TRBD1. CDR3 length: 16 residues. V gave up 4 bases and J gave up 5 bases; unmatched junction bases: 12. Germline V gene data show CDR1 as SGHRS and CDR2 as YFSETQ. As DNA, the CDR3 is TGCGCCAGCAGCCTGGGGCCGGGACAGGGATCAACTGAAGCTTTCTTT. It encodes CASSLGPGQGSTEAFF.

CDR3 sequence reads: CASSFGLGRDRGPPYSGNTIYF. The DNA for the CDR3 is TGTGCCAGCAGCTTTGGTTTAGGCCGGGACAGGGGGCCACCGTACTCTGGAAACACCATATATTTT. The chain employs TRBV12-1 and TRBJ1-3; the D call of TRBD1 is as the table states it, not checked on the DNA. TRBV12-1 is assigned pseudogene status. The CDR3 length is 22 residues.

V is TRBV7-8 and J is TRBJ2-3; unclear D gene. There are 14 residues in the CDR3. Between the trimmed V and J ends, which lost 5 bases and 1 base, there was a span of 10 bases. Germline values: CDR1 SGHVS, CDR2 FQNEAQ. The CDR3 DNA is TGTGCCAGCAGCCTGGGCGCGCGCACAGATACGCAGTATTTT. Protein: CASSLGARTDTQYF.

The CDR3 spells CASSSQGDQPQHF. CDR3 coding DNA: TGTGCCAGCAGCTCACAGGGGGATCAGCCCCAGCATTTT. V and J are TRBV5-8 and TRBJ1-5, with 8 bases that match TRBD1. CDR1 is SGHTS, CDR2 YDEGEE, per germline. Losses at the gene ends were 3 bases for V and 5 bases for J; bases not matched to a gene: 1. The CDR3 loop spans 13 amino acids.

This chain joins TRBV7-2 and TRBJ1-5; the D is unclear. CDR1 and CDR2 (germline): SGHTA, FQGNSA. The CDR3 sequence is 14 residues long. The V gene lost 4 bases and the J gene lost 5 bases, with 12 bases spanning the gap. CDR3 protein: CASSSRGRDQPQHF. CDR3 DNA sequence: TGTGCCAGCAGCTCCCGAGGGAGAGATCAGCCCCAGCATTTT. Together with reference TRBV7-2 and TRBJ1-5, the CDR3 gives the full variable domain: GAGVSQSPSNKVTEKGKDVELRCDPISGHTALYWYRQSLGQGLEFLIYFQGNSAPDKSGLPSDRFSAERTGGSVSTLTIQRTQQEDSAVYLCASSSRGRDQPQHFGDGTRLSIL.

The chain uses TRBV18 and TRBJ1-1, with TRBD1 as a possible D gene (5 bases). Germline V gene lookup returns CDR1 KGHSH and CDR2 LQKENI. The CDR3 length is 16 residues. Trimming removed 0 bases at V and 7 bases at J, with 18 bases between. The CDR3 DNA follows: TGTGCCAGCTCACCACCATCCGACGGGGGATGGGGTGAAGCTTTCTTT. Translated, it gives CASSPPSDGGWGEAFF.

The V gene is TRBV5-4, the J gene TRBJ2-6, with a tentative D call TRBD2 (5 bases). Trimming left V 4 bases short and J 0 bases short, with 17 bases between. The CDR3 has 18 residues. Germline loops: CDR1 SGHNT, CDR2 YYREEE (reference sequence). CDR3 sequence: CASSPWTVSSSGANVLTF. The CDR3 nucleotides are TGTGCCAGCAGCCCCTGGACTGTTTCTAGCTCTGGGGCCAACGTCCTGACTTTC.

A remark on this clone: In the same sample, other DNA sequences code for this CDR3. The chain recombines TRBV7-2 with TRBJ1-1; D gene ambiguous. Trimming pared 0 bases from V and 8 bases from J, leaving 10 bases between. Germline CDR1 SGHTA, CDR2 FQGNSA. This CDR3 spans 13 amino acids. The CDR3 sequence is CASSLAGNPEAFF. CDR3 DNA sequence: TGTGCCAGCAGCTTAGCGGGCAACCCCGAAGCTTTCTTT.

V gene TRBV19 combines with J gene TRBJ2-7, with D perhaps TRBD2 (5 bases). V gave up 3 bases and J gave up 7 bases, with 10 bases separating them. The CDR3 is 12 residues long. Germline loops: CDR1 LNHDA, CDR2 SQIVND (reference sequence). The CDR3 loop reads CASSIKGGEQYF. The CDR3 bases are TGTGCCAGTAGTATTAAGGGCGGGGAGCAGTACTTC.

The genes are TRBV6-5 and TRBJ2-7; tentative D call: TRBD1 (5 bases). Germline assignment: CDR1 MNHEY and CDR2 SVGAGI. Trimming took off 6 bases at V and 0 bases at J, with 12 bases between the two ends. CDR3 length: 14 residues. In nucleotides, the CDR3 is TGTGCCAGCAGCCTCAGGGAAGGCTCCTACGAGCAGTACTTC. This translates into CASSLREGSYEQYF.

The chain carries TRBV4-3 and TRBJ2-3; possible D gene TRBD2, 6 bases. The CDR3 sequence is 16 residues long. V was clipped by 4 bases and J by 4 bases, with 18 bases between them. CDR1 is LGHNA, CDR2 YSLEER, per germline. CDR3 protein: CASSPAATSLPDTQYF. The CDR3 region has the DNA TGCGCCAGCAGCCCCGCGGCTACTAGCCTCCCAGATACGCAGTATTTT.

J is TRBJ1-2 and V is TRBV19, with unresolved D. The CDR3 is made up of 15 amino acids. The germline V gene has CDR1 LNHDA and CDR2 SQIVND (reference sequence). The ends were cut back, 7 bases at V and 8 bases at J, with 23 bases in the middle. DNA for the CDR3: TGTGCCAGTAAAACTACCCCGGACGGGGTGTGGGGCTACACCTTC. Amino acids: CASKTTPDGVWGYTF.

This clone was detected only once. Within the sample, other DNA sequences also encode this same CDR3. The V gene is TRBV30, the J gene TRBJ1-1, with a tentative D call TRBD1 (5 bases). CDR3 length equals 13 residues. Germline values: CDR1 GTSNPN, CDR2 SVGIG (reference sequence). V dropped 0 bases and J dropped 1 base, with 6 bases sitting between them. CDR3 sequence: CAWSVQGNTEAFF. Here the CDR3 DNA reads TGTGCCTGGAGTGTTCAGGGGAACACTGAAGCTTTCTTT.

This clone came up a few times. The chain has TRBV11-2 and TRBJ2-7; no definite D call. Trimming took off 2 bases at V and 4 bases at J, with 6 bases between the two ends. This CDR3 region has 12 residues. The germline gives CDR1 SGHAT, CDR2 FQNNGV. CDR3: CASSLFTYEQYF. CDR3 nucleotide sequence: TGTGCCAGCAGCTTATTCACTTACGAGCAGTACTTC.

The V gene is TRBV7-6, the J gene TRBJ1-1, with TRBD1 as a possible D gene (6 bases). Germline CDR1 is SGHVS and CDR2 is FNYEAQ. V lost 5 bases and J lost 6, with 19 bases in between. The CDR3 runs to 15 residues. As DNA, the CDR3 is TGTGCCAGCAGCGCCCGAACAGGGAGTGAGGCTGAAGCTTTCTTT. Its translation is CASSARTGSEAEAFF.

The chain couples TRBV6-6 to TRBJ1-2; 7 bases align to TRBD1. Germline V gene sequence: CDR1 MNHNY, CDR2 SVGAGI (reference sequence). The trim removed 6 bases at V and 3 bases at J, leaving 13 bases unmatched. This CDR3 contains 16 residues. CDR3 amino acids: CASRTGTELVYYGYTF. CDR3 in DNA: TGTGCCAGCAGGACCGGGACAGAGCTAGTGTACTATGGCTACACCTTC.

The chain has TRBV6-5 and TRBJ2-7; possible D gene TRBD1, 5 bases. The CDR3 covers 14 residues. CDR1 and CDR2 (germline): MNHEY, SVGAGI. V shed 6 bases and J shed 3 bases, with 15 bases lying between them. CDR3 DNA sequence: TGTGCCAGCAGCAGCCAGGGTCGAGGCTACGAGCAGTACTTC. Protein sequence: CASSSQGRGYEQYF.

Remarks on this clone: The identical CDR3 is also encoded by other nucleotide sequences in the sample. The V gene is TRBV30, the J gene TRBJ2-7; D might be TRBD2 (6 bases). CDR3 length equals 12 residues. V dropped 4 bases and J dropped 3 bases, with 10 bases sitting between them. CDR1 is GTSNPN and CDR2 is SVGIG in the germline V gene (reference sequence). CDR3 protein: CAWTGGLYEQYF. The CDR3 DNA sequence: TGTGCCTGGACAGGAGGGCTCTACGAGCAGTACTTC. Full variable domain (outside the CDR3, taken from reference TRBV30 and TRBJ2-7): SQTIHQWPATLVQPVGSPLSLECTVEGTSNPNLYWYRQAAGRGLQLLFYSVGIGQISSEVPQNLSASRPQDRQFILSSKKLLLSDSGFYLCAWTGGLYEQYFGPGTRLTVT.